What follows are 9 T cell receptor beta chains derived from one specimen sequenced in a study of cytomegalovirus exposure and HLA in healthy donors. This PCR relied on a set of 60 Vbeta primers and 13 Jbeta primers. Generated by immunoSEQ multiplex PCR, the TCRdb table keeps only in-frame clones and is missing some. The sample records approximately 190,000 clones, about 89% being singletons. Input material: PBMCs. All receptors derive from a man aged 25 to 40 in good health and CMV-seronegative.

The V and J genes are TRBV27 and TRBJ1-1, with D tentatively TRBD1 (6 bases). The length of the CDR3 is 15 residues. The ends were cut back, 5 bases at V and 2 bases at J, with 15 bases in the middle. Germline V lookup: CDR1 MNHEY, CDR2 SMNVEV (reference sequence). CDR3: CASSPWSGANTEAFF. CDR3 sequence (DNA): TGTGCCAGCAGTCCTTGGTCAGGGGCAAACACTGAAGCTTTCTTT.

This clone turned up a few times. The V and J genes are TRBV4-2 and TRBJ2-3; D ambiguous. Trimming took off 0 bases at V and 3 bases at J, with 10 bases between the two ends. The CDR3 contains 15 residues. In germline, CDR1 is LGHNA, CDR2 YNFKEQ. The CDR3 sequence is CASSQDLRITDTQYF. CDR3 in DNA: TGTGCCAGCAGCCAAGACCTCAGGATAACAGATACGCAGTATTTT.

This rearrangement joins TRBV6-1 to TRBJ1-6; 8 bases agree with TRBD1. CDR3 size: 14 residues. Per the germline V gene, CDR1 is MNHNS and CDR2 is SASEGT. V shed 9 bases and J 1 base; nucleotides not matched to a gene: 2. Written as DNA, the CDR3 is TGTGCCAGTTGGACAGGGTCCTATAATTCACCCCTCCACTTT. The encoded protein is CASWTGSYNSPLHF.

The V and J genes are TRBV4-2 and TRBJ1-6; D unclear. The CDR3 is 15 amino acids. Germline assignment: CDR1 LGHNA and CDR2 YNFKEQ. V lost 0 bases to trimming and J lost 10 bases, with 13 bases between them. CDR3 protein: CASSQDRAGKSPLHF. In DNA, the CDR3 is TGTGCCAGCAGCCAAGATCGGGCGGGGAAATCACCCCTCCACTTT.

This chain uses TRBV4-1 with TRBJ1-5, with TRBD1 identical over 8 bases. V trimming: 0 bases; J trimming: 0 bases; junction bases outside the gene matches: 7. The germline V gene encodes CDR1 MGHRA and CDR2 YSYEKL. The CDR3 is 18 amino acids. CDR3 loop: CASSQDITGGYSNQPQHF. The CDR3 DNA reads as TGCGCCAGCAGCCAAGATATTACAGGGGGGTATAGCAATCAGCCCCAGCATTTT.

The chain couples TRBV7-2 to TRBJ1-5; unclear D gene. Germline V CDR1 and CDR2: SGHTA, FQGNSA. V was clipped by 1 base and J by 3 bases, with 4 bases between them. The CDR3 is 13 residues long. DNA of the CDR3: TGTGCCAGCAGCTTAGTAGACAATCAGCCCCAGCATTTT. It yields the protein CASSLVDNQPQHF.

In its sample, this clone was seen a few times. The CDR3 loop reads CASTRRGGPQETQYF. Written as DNA, the CDR3 is TGTGCCAGCACTAGAAGGGGGGGGCCGCAAGAGACCCAGTACTTC. The rearrangement links TRBV6-5 to TRBJ2-5, with D perhaps matching TRBD2 (7 bases). Germline V lookup: CDR1 MNHEY, CDR2 SVGAGI. Trimming took 7 bases from V and 2 from J, leaving 17 bases between them. The CDR3 contains 15 residues.

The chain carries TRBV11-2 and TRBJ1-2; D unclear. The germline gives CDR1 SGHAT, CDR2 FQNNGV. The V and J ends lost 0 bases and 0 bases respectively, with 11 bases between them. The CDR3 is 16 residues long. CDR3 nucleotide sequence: TGTGCCAGCAGCTTAGATCAAACAGTAACTAACTATGGCTACACCTTC. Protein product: CASSLDQTVTNYGYTF.

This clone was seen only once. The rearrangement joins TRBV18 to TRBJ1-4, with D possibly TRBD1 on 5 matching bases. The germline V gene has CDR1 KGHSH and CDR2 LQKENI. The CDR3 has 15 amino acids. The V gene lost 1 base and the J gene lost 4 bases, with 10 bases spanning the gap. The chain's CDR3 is CASSPQAGINEKLFF. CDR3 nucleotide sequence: TGTGCCAGCTCACCACAGGCAGGGATTAATGAAAAACTGTTTTTT.